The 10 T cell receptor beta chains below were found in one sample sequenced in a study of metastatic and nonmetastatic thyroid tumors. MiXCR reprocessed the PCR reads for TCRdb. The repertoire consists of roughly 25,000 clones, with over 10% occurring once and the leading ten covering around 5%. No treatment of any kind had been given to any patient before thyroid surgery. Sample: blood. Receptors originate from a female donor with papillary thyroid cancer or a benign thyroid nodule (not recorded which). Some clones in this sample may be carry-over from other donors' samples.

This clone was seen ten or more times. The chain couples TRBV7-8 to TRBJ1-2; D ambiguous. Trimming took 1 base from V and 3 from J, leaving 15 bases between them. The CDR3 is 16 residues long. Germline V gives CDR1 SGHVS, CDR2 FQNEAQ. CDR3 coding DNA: TGTGCCAGCAGCTTAGATGGATGGGCAACCGACTATGGCTACACCTTC. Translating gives CASSLDGWATDYGYTF.

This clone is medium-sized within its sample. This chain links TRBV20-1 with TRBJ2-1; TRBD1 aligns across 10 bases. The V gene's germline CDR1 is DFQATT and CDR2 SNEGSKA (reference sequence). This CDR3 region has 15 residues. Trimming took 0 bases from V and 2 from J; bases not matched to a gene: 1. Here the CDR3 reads CSAREGQGAYNEQFF. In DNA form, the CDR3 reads TGCAGTGCTAGAGAAGGACAGGGGGCCTACAATGAGCAGTTCTTC.

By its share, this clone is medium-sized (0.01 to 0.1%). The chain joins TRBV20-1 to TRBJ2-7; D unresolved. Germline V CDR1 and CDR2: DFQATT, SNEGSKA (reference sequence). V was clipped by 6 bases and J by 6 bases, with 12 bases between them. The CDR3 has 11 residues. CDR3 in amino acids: CSAPRNTEQYF. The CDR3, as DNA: TGCAGTGCCCCACGCAATACCGAGCAGTACTTC.

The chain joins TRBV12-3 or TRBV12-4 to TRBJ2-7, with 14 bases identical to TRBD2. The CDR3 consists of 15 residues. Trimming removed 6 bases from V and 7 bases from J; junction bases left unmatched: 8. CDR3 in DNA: TGTGCCAGCAGCCTCGGACTAGCGGGAGGTGGGGAGCAGTACTTC. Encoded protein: CASSLGLAGGGEQYF.

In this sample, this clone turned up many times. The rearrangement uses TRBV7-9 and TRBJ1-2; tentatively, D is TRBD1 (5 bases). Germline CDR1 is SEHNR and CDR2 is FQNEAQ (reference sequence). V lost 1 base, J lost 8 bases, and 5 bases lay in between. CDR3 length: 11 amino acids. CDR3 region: CASSLEGGYTF. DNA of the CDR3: TGTGCCAGCAGCTTAGAGGGGGGCTACACCTTC. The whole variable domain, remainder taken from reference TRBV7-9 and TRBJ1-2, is DTGVSQNPRHKITKRGQNVTFRCDPISEHNRLYWYRQTLGQGPEFLTYFQNEAQLEKSRLLSDRFSAERPKGSFSTLEIQRTEQGDSAMYLCASSLEGGYTFGSGTRLTVV.

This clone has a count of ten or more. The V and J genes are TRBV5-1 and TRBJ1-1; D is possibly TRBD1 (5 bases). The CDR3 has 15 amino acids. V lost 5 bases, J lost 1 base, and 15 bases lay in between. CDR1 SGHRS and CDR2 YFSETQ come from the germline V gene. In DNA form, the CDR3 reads TGCGCCAGCAGTCTAGGGGCAGGGTGGAACACTGAAGCTTTCTTT. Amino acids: CASSLGAGWNTEAFF.

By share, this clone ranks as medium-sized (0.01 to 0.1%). CDR3: CASSPGLLAGYEQYF. In DNA, the CDR3 is TGCGCCAGCAGTCCTGGCCTCCTAGCGGGCTACGAGCAGTACTTC. The V gene is TRBV5-1, the J gene TRBJ2-7; 8 bases agree with TRBD2. V was clipped by 5 bases and J by 3 bases; unmatched bases: 10. The CDR3 totals 15 residues. Germline CDR1 and CDR2: SGHRS and YFSETQ.

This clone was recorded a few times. The CDR3 protein is CATRPGTTGELFF. The CDR3 DNA reads as TGTGCCACCCGGCCCGGGACCACCGGGGAGCTGTTTTTT. J is TRBJ2-2 and V is TRBV19; D tentatively reads TRBD1 or TRBD2 (5 bases each). CDR1 and CDR2 from the germline V gene are LNHDA and SQIVND (reference sequence). This CDR3 contains 13 residues. The V gene lost 10 bases and the J gene lost 4 bases, with 13 bases spanning the gap.

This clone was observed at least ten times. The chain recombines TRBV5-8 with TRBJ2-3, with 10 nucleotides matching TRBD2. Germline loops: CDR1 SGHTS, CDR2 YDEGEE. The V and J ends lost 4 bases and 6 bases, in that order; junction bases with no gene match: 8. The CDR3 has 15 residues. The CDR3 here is CASSPRTSGKDTQYF. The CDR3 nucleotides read TGTGCCAGCAGCCCCCGAACTAGCGGGAAGGATACGCAGTATTTT.

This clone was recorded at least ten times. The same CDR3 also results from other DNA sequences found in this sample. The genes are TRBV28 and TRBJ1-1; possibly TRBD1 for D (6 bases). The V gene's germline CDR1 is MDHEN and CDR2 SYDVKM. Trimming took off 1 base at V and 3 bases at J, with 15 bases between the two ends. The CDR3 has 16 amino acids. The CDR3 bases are TGTGCCAGCAGTTTATCTGCAGGGGATTCCCACACTGAAGCTTTCTTT. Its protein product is CASSLSAGDSHTEAFF.